This T cell receptor (beta chain) was captured by sequencing in a study of T-cell reconstitution after alpha-beta-depleted transplantation in children (dated by TCRdb to the mid-2010s). Some background on the complete study: Using TCR repertoire profiling, the study quantitatively followed how T-cell immune reconstitution unfolded in children after TCRalphabeta/CD19-depleted allogeneic hematopoietic cell transplantation.

The CDR3 contains 13 residues, cysteine and phenylalanine counted. The retained sequence is limited to the CDR3, 39 bases, with the frame set at the first base. The germline V end is reduced by 5 bases and the J end by 7 bases; junction bases left unmatched: 1. Library generation was performed with PCR. The data were produced on an Illumina HiSeq 2500. To normalize quantification of the TCRbeta repertoire, the TCR libraries were built with molecular barcoding that relied on unique molecular identifiers. The public reads were run again by TCRdb, first through fastp at Q25 and then through MiXCR, and only productive beta chains were kept. Rows matching on CDR3 protein sequence are summarized as one entry with the most common DNA and genes. The sample has roughly 610,000 distinct CDR3 sequences on record, over 9.5% of them singletons. The ten largest clones take up 4% of the sample. Remarks on this clonotype: Its cognate antigen has yet to be identified. No per-base quality is available; no much larger clone lies one base away.

Recombination linked TRBV12-3 or TRBV12-4 to TRBJ2-2, with 10 bases matching TRBD2. The sequence derives from a human donor who donated a stem cell graft to a child with acute myeloid leukemia. The sample was PBMCs from the stem cell graft donor, taken from the stem cell graft. The CDR3 is CASSRTSGGELFF. The nucleotides read TGTGCCAGCAGTCGGACTAGCGGCGGGGAGCTGTTTTTT.